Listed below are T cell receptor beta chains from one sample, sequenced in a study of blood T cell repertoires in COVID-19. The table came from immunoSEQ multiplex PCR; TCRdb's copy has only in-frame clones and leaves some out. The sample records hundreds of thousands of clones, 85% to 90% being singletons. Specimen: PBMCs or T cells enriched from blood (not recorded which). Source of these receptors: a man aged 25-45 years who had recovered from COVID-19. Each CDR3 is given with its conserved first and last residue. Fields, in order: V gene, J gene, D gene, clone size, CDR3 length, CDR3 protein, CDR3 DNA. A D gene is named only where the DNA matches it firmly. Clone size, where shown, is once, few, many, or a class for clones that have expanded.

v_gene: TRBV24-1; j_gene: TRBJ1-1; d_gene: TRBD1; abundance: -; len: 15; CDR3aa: CATSDSTTGGTEAFF; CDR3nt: TGTGCCACCAGTGACTCTACGACAGGGGGGACTGAAGCTTTCTTT
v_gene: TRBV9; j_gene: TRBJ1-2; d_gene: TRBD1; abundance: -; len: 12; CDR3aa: CASGQGNYGYTF; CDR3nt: TGTGCCAGCGGACAGGGTAACTATGGCTACACCTTC
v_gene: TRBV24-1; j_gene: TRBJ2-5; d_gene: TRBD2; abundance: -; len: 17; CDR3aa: CATSDSPLAGGPETQYF; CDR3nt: TGTGCCACCAGCGATTCCCCCCTAGCGGGGGGGCCAGAGACCCAGTACTTC
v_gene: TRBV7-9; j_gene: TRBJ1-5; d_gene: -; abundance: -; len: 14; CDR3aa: CASSLAGSNQPQHF; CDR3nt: TGTGCCAGCAGCTTAGCTGGCAGCAATCAGCCCCAGCATTTT
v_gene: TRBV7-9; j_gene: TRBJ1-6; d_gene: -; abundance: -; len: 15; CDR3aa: CASSLGGTTNSPLHF; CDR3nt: TGTGCCAGCAGCTTAGGGGGGACTACCAATTCACCCCTCCACTTT
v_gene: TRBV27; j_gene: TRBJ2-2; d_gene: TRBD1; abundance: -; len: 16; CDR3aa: CASSFYGQGASGELFF; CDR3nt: TGTGCCAGCAGTTTCTACGGACAGGGGGCGTCCGGGGAGCTGTTTTTT
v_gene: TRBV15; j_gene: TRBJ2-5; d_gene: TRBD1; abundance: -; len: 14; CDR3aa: CATSRQGAEETQYF; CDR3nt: TGTGCCACCAGCAGACAGGGGGCTGAGGAGACCCAGTACTTC
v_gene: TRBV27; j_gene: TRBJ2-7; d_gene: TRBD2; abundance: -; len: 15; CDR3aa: CASSFSAGGPGEQYF; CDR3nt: TGTGCCAGCAGTTTTTCAGCGGGAGGCCCGGGTGAGCAGTACTTC
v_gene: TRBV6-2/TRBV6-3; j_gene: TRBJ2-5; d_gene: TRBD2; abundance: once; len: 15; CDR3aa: CASSPRLAGQETQYF; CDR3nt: TGTGCCAGCAGTCCACGACTAGCGGGGCAAGAGACCCAGTACTTC
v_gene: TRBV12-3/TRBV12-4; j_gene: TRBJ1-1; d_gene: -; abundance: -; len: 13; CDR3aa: CASSFSVSTEAFF; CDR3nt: TGTGCCAGCAGTTTTTCGGTCTCCACTGAAGCTTTCTTT
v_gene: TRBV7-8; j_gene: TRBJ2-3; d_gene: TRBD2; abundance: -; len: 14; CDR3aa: CASSLDRLAYTQYF; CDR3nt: TGTGCCAGCAGCTTAGACCGACTAGCATATACGCAGTATTTT
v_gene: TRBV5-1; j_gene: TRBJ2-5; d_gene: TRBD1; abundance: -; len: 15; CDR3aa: CASSLGYRGPETQYF; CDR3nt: TGCGCCAGCAGCCTAGGATACAGGGGGCCGGAGACCCAGTACTTC
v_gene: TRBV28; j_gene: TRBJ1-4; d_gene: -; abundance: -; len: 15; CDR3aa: CASSLGGAGDEKLFF; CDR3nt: TGTGCCAGCAGTTTGGGAGGGGCCGGGGATGAAAAACTGTTTTTT
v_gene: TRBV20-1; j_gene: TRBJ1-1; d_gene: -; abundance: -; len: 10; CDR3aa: CSAQQGSAFF; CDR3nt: TGCAGTGCTCAACAGGGCTCAGCTTTCTTT
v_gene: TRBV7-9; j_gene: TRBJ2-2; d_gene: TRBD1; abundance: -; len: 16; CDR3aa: CASSLPGTGRAGELFF; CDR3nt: TGTGCCAGCAGCTTACCCGGGACAGGGCGGGCCGGGGAGCTGTTTTTT
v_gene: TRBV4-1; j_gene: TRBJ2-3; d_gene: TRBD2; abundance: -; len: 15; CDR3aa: CASSHPTGGPNTQYF; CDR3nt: TGCGCCAGCAGCCATCCGACGGGAGGGCCGAATACGCAGTATTTT
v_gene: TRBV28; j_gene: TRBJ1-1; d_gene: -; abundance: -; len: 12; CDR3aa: CASSLLHTEAFF; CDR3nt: TGTGCCAGCAGTTTACTCCACACTGAAGCTTTCTTT
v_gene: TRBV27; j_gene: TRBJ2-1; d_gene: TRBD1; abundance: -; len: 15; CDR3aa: CASSEPGQGLEEQFF; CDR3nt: TGTGCCAGCAGTGAACCGGGACAGGGGTTAGAGGAGCAGTTCTTC
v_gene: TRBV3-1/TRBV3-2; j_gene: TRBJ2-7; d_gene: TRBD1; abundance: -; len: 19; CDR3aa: CASSQGQEGPRAVRYEQYF; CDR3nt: TGTGCCAGCAGCCAGGGACAGGAGGGGCCCAGGGCGGTAAGGTACGAGCAGTACTTC
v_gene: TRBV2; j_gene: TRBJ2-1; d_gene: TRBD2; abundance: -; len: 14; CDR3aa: CASYTSGSGNEQFF; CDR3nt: TGTGCCAGCTATACTAGCGGGAGTGGCAATGAGCAGTTCTTC
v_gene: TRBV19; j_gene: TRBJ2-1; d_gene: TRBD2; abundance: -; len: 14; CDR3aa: CARRLAGANNEQFF; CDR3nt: TGTGCCAGACGACTAGCGGGGGCGAACAATGAGCAGTTCTTC
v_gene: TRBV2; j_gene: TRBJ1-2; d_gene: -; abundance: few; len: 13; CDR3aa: CASTGEGNYGYTF; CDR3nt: TGTGCCAGCACGGGGGAGGGTAACTATGGCTACACCTTC
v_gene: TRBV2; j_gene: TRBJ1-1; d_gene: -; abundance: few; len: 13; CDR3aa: CASSERGWDEAFF; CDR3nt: TGTGCCAGCAGTGAGCGGGGATGGGATGAAGCTTTCTTT